This is a list of T cell receptor beta chains from one sample in a study of T cells in Graves' hyperthyroidism and ophthalmopathy. TCRdb analysed the multiplex PCR reads with MiXCR anew, one entry per CDR3 protein. This table has 650,000 to 800,000 distinct CDR3 sequences, just under 45% appearing once. Sample: peripheral blood or thyroid tissue (not recorded which). The receptors shown here come from an adult man with Graves' disease, either hyperthyroidism or ophthalmopathy (not recorded which). Each CDR3 is given with its conserved first and last residue. Each record gives: J gene, V gene, CDR3 length, CDR3 protein.

J: TRBJ1-5
V: TRBV2
length: 17
CDR3: CASSWTGRSYSNQPQHF

J: TRBJ1-5
V: TRBV2
length: 15
CDR3: CASSKDGAPNQPQHF

J: TRBJ1-2
V: TRBV7-8
length: 13
CDR3: CASSLDRAHGYTF

J: TRBJ1-2
V: TRBV19
length: 14
CDR3: CASRNRESGYGYTF

J: TRBJ1-2
V: TRBV2
length: 15
CDR3: CASSEMHWLGDGYTF

J: TRBJ1-4
V: TRBV7-2
length: 16
CDR3: CASSHRDRKSDEKLFF

J: TRBJ1-2
V: TRBV15
length: 15
CDR3: CATSREVTLNYGYTF

J: TRBJ1-2
V: TRBV2
length: 15
CDR3: CASSENFGAYHGYTF

J: TRBJ1-2
V: TRBV28
length: 16
CDR3: CASSSRTGAIGYGYTF

J: TRBJ1-2
V: TRBV6-1
length: 15
CDR3: CASSAFEGVPYGYTF

J: TRBJ1-1
V: TRBV20-1
length: 14
CDR3: CSARGSTGGTEAFF

J: TRBJ2-2
V: TRBV9
length: 19
CDR3: CASSVDMKPSGGLTGELFF

J: TRBJ1-2
V: TRBV10-3
length: 15
CDR3: CAISESISGADGYTF

J: TRBJ1-2
V: TRBV20-1
length: 13
CDR3: CSARDGQTYGYTF

J: TRBJ1-2
V: TRBV20-1
length: 14
CDR3: CSARDLWTGGGYTF

J: TRBJ2-5
V: TRBV7-9
length: 14
CDR3: CASSTSGGQETQYF

J: TRBJ1-2
V: TRBV24-1
length: 8
CDR3: CATAGYTF

J: TRBJ1-5
V: TRBV19
length: 16
CDR3: CASSTGTGPLNQPQHF

J: TRBJ1-2
V: TRBV15
length: 19
CDR3: CATSRPKSGTGGAGYGYTF

J: TRBJ1-1
V: TRBV6-5
length: 13
CDR3: CASSYRANTEAFF

J: TRBJ1-3
V: TRBV20-1
length: 14
CDR3: CSAPRSGSGNTIYF

J: TRBJ2-2
V: TRBV7-2
length: 18
CDR3: CASSSKGLAGSNTGELFF

J: TRBJ2-5
V: TRBV20-1
length: 14
CDR3: CSAKPGTGQETQYF

J: TRBJ1-1
V: TRBV6-5
length: 11
CDR3: CASVGTEEAFF

J: TRBJ1-1
V: TRBV10-3
length: 14
CDR3: CAISESGARAEAFF

J: TRBJ2-2
V: TRBV7-2
length: 17
CDR3: CASSLEFGQGLPGELFF

J: TRBJ2-7
V: TRBV7-9
length: 12
CDR3: CASSTQGWEQYF

J: TRBJ2-7
V: TRBV6-6
length: 14
CDR3: CASSSGQPIYEQYF

J: TRBJ2-7
V: TRBV20-1
length: 13
CDR3: CSAPDSGSYEQYF

J: TRBJ1-5
V: TRBV7-6
length: 14
CDR3: CASSRGTDNQPQHF

J: TRBJ2-2
V: TRBV29-1
length: 15
CDR3: CSWDSALSNTGELFF

J: TRBJ1-6
V: TRBV25-1
length: 14
CDR3: CASMRSGAGSPLHF

J: TRBJ1-3
V: TRBV19
length: 17
CDR3: CASSLQGTFSSGNTIYF

J: TRBJ1-1
V: TRBV10-3
length: 15
CDR3: CAISESWDRVTEAFF

J: TRBJ1-1
V: TRBV7-2
length: 14
CDR3: CASSARQVNTEAFF

J: TRBJ1-6
V: TRBV29-1
length: 15
CDR3: CSVRGTGFSNSPLHF

J: TRBJ1-2
V: TRBV15
length: 14
CDR3: CATSLRQGNYGYTF

J: TRBJ1-2
V: TRBV24-1
length: 17
CDR3: CASRTSRQGPANYGYTF

J: TRBJ1-6
V: TRBV7-8
length: 16
CDR3: CASSIRGPFYNSPLHF

J: TRBJ2-7
V: TRBV10-3
length: 14
CDR3: CAISEEVPTYEQYF